A selection of T cell receptor beta chains follows, all from one sample in a study of blood T cells in healthy people across ages. TCRdb ran MiXCR on the 5' RACE reads and lists one entry per CDR3 protein. The sample contains more than 500,000 distinct CDR3 sequences, approximately 27% of which appear only once. The sequencing sample was made of blood. The receptor set was obtained from a woman in her 70s in good health. Each CDR3 is given with its conserved first and last residue. D genes are given only for firm matches. Clone size, where shown, is once, few, many, or a class for clones that have expanded.

abundance | j_gene | len | v_gene | d_gene | CDR3aa | CDR3nt
NA | TRBJ2-7 | 16 | TRBV20-1 | NA | CSAREHHAGGGAEQYF | TGCAGTGCTAGGGAACACCATGCCGGGGGAGGAGCCGAGCAGTACTTC
few | TRBJ2-6 | 15 | TRBV3-1 | NA | CASKTQGSGANVLTF | TGTGCCAGCAAAACACAGGGATCTGGGGCCAACGTCCTGACTTTC
few | TRBJ2-5 | 16 | TRBV12-3/TRBV12-4 | NA | CASSPGGGASQETQYF | TGTGCCAGCAGTCCGGGTGGGGGCGCTTCCCAAGAGACCCAGTACTTC
NA | TRBJ2-6 | 20 | TRBV9 | TRBD1 | CASSVGAGGIPHSGANVLTF | TGTGCCAGCAGCGTAGGGGCAGGGGGCATACCCCACTCTGGGGCCAACGTCCTGACTTTC
NA | TRBJ2-3 | 10 | TRBV20-1 | NA | CSAKRDTRYF | TGCAGTGCGAAGCGAGATACGCGGTATTTT
few | TRBJ1-1 | 14 | TRBV7-2 | NA | CASSLTPEETEAFF | TGTGCCAGCAGCTTGACCCCAGAGGAAACTGAAGCTTTCTTT
NA | TRBJ2-7 | 11 | TRBV20-1 | NA | CSGVRSYEQYF | TGCAGTGGTGTCAGATCCTACGAGCAGTACTTC
NA | TRBJ1-5 | 11 | TRBV30 | NA | CAWSVLGPQHF | TGTGCCTGGAGTGTGTTGGGGCCCCAGCATTTT
NA | TRBJ1-2 | 13 | TRBV4-3 | NA | CASSLGKGGGYTF | TGCGCCAGCAGCCTCGGTAAAGGGGGTGGCTACACCTTC
NA | TRBJ1-1 | 13 | TRBV12-3/TRBV12-4 | NA | CASSFTGNTESFF | TGTGCCAGCAGTTTCACAGGGAACACTGAATCCTTCTTT
few | TRBJ1-2 | 12 | TRBV11-2 | TRBD1 | CASSKTGNGYTF | TGTGCCAGCAGCAAGACAGGGAACGGCTACACCTTC
NA | TRBJ2-6 | 12 | TRBV10-3 | NA | CAISEGLNVLTF | TGTGCCATCAGTGAAGGGCTCAACGTCCTGACTTTC
few | TRBJ2-7 | 14 | TRBV20-1 | TRBD1 | CSARDATGAYEQYF | TGTAGTGCTAGAGATGCGACAGGGGCCTACGAGCAGTACTTC
NA | TRBJ2-7 | 17 | TRBV14 | NA | CASSPLVGQGGSYEQYF | TGTGCCAGCAGCCCTCTCGTGGGGCAGGGGGGCTCCTACGAGCAGTACTTC